These 26 T cell receptor beta chains originate from one sample sequenced in a study of T cell changes during pregnancy in multiple sclerosis. Assay: immunoSEQ multiplex PCR; the TCRdb copy retains only in-frame clones and omits some. There are tens of thousands of clones in the sample; approximately 85% occur only once, and over 1.5% lies in the top ten. Sequences were derived from peripheral blood, sampled in the first trimester of pregnancy. The receptors shown here come from a female donor with multiple sclerosis, enrolled in a pregnancy study.

This sequence joins TRBV18 and TRBJ1-1; D unclear. The CDR3 sequence is 13 residues long. V was trimmed by 6 bases and J by 5 bases, leaving 13 bases between them. Germline V lookup: CDR1 KGHSH, CDR2 LQKENI. CDR3 bases: TGTGCCAGCTCCCTAACGGAGGTAACTGAAGCTTTCTTT. It specifies CASSLTEVTEAFF.

CDR3 in amino acids: CASSITGESEAFF. CDR3 in DNA: TGTGCCAGTAGTATAACGGGGGAGTCGGAAGCTTTCTTT. The chain has TRBV19 and TRBJ1-1; a weak D match, TRBD1 (5 bases). The CDR3 totals 13 residues. V shed 2 bases and J shed 8 bases, with 12 bases lying between them. Germline lookup yields CDR1 LNHDA and CDR2 SQIVND (reference sequence).

This sequence joins TRBV6-4 and TRBJ1-2; D possibly corresponds to TRBD1 (6 bases). V was clipped by 9 bases and J by 2 bases, with 10 bases between them. This CDR3 region has 12 residues. Germline V gene lookup returns CDR1 MRHNA and CDR2 SNTAGT. CDR3 nucleotides: TGTGCCAGGGGGGACAAGAACTATGGCTACACCTTC. It encodes CARGDKNYGYTF.

This clone was seen more than once but under ten times. The chain carries TRBV30 and TRBJ1-1; TRBD1 matches at 8 bases. This CDR3 comprises 15 residues. The trim removed 0 bases at V and 6 bases at J, leaving 9 bases unmatched. Germline CDR1 reads GTSNPN; CDR2 reads SVGIG (reference sequence). The chain's CDR3 is CAWSVPSWDRPEAFF. DNA of the CDR3: TGTGCCTGGAGTGTACCGAGTTGGGACAGGCCTGAAGCTTTCTTT.

The chain recombines TRBV6-1 with TRBJ2-3; D gene uncertain. V was pared by 5 bases and J by 6 bases, with 6 bases between. Germline V gene sequence: CDR1 MNHNS, CDR2 SASEGT. CDR3 length: 11 residues. The CDR3 reads CASSPRDTQYF. CDR3 DNA: TGTGCCAGCAGTCCGAGGGATACGCAGTATTTT.

The chain recombines TRBV27 with TRBJ2-7, with 7 bases fitting TRBD2. V shed 4 bases and J 0 bases; nucleotides not matched to a gene: 9. CDR1 MNHEY and CDR2 SMNVEV come from the germline V gene (reference sequence). CDR3 length: 16 residues. The CDR3 spells CASSSALAEGSYEQYF. CDR3 nucleotides: TGTGCCAGCAGTTCAGCTCTAGCGGAGGGCTCCTACGAGCAGTACTTC.

Concerning this clone: This sample includes further DNA sequences coding for the same CDR3. This sequence joins TRBV6-5 and TRBJ1-1; no firm D call. V was pared by 0 bases and J by 0 bases, with 5 bases between. The CDR3 has 14 residues. Germline CDR1 MNHEY, CDR2 SVGAGI. The CDR3 reads CASSYSAVNTEAFF. The CDR3 coding sequence is TGTGCCAGCAGTTACTCGGCGGTGAACACTGAAGCTTTCTTT.

V is TRBV5-8 and J is TRBJ1-1, with D perhaps TRBD1 (5 bases). The CDR3 is 13 residues long. Per the germline V gene, CDR1 is SGHTS and CDR2 is YDEGEE. V dropped 0 bases and J dropped 5 bases, with 8 bases sitting between them. CDR3 residues: CASSLVRGTEAFF. CDR3 sequence (DNA): TGTGCCAGCAGCTTGGTTAGGGGAACTGAAGCTTTCTTT. Full variable domain (outside the CDR3, taken from reference TRBV5-8 and TRBJ1-1): EAGVTQSPTHLIKTRGQQATLRCSPISGHTSVYWYQQALGLGLQFLLWYDEGEERNRGNFPPRFSGRQFPNYSSELNVNALELEDSALYLCASSLVRGTEAFFGQGTRLTVV.

V usage is TRBV5-6 and J usage is TRBJ2-5; 8 positions match TRBD2. Germline CDR1 is SGHDT and CDR2 is YYEEEE. This CDR3 is 16 amino acids long. Unmatched junction bases numbered 12, after V lost 5 bases and J lost 3 bases. CDR3 in DNA: TGTGCCAGCAGTATTGGAGTAGCGGGGATGAAAGAGACCCAGTACTTC. Translated, it gives CASSIGVAGMKETQYF.

The CDR3 loop is CASSDPRGPDTEAFF. CDR3 sequence (DNA): TGTGCCAGCAGTGACCCCAGGGGACCAGACACTGAAGCTTTCTTT. The chain links TRBV6-7 to TRBJ1-1, with D maybe TRBD1 (6 bases). TRBV6-7 is an ORF, and what it does is uncertain. The CDR3 runs 15 residues. V lost 5 bases, J lost 3 bases, and 16 bases lay in between.

This clone was recorded only once. The CDR3 DNA reads TGTGCTAGTGGTTTGTTGGGACAGTCGAACACTGAAGCTTTCTTT. It codes for CASGLLGQSNTEAFF. The chain joins TRBV12-5 to TRBJ1-1; TRBD1 matches 7 bases. The germline CDR1 and CDR2 sequences are LGHNT and FRNRAP. The CDR3 length is 15 residues. V shed 2 bases and J 1 base; nucleotides not matched to a gene: 4.

This chain joins TRBV18 and TRBJ2-3; 7 bases line up with TRBD1. Germline assignment: CDR1 KGHSH and CDR2 LQKENI. V was pared by 5 bases and J by 2 bases, with 16 bases of the junction left unmatched. The CDR3 spans 18 residues. The CDR3 DNA sequence: TGTGCCAGCTCATCATATCCACCGGGACAGAGATCCACAGATACGCAGTATTTT. It yields the protein CASSSYPPGQRSTDTQYF. Drawing the rest from reference TRBV18 and TRBJ2-3, the complete variable domain is NAGVMQNPRHLVRRRGQEARLRCSPMKGHSHVYWYRQLPEEGLKFMVYLQKENIIDESGMPKERFSAEFPKEGPSILRIQQVVRGDSAAYFCASSSYPPGQRSTDTQYFGPGTRLTVL.

This chain links TRBV19 with TRBJ1-4; unclear D gene. V was cut by 5 bases and J by 2 bases, with 9 bases left in between. Per germline, CDR1 LNHDA and CDR2 SQIVND (reference sequence). The CDR3 runs to 14 residues. The CDR3 sequence is CASSPQTTNEKLFF. The CDR3 DNA follows: TGTGCCAGTAGTCCACAGACGACTAATGAAAAACTGTTTTTT.

Of note for this clone: This specimen includes other DNA sequences encoding the same CDR3. The V and J genes are TRBV30 and TRBJ1-4; D is unresolved. There are 12 residues in the CDR3. Trimming cost V 0 bases and J 8 bases, with 7 bases left between them. Per germline, CDR1 GTSNPN and CDR2 SVGIG (reference sequence). Written as DNA, the CDR3 is TGTGCCTGGAGTGTACTAAGGGAAAAACTGTTTTTT. Its translation: CAWSVLREKLFF.

This rearrangement joins TRBV4-1 to TRBJ1-3, with 7 bases matching TRBD1. This CDR3 has 15 amino acids. V lost 1 base, J lost 0 bases, and 0 bases stayed unmatched. Germline V gene sequence: CDR1 MGHRA, CDR2 YSYEKL. The CDR3 protein is CASSQGDSSGNTIYF. CDR3 coding DNA: TGCGCCAGCAGCCAAGGGGACAGCTCTGGAAACACCATATATTTT.

This clone was observed once. This chain connects TRBV5-1 to TRBJ2-3, with 10 bases fitting TRBD1. V lost 4 bases to trimming and J lost 3 bases; unmatched junction nucleotides: 2. The CDR3 loop spans 14 amino acids. Germline V gives CDR1 SGHRS, CDR2 YFSETQ. The CDR3 DNA sequence: TGCGCCAGCAGCCCGGGACAGGGGACAGATACGCAGTATTTT. As protein: CASSPGQGTDTQYF.

The chain combines TRBV18 with TRBJ2-1; D is possibly TRBD1 (7 bases). Deletions cut 3 bases from V and 2 bases from J, with 11 bases between. Per the germline V gene, CDR1 is KGHSH and CDR2 is LQKENI. CDR3 length: 15 amino acids. The CDR3 DNA is TGTGCCAGCTCACCCGACAGGGAGGCCTACAATGAGCAGTTCTTC. Translated, it gives CASSPDREAYNEQFF.

This chain connects TRBV19 to TRBJ2-1; TRBD1 matches 11 bases. This CDR3 comprises 15 residues. Germline assignment: CDR1 LNHDA and CDR2 SQIVND (reference sequence). The V gene end was trimmed by 4 bases and the J gene end by 4 bases; junction bases not matched to a gene: 3. The CDR3 nucleotides read TGTGCCAGTAGTACAGGACAGGGGGCGTACAATGAGCAGTTCTTC. Its translation is CASSTGQGAYNEQFF.

This chain joins TRBV6-5 and TRBJ1-2; possibly TRBD1 for D (6 bases). The germline V and J ends were trimmed by 6 bases and 2 bases, with 16 bases remaining between them. Germline loops: CDR1 MNHEY, CDR2 SVGAGI. The CDR3 runs to 15 residues. CDR3 in amino acids: CASSSIGQSNYGYTF. The DNA of the CDR3 is TGTGCCAGCAGCTCCATCGGACAGAGCAACTATGGCTACACCTTC.

The genes are TRBV13 and TRBJ1-2; 8 bases match TRBD1. Germline V gives CDR1 PRHDT, CDR2 FYEKMQ (reference sequence). The V gene end was trimmed by 4 bases and the J gene end by 7 bases; junction bases not matched to a gene: 11. The CDR3 covers 15 residues. The CDR3 DNA reads TGTGCCAGCAGCTCTCATTTGACAGGGGATGGTGGCTACACCTTC. This codes for CASSSHLTGDGGYTF.

This clone was seen just once. The V call is TRBV30, the J call TRBJ1-1, with D unresolved. The V end lost 5 bases, the J end lost 1 base, and 8 bases lay between the germline ends. The CDR3 is made up of 12 amino acids. The germline CDR1 and CDR2 sequences are GTSNPN and SVGIG (reference sequence). CDR3 sequence: CAWVRGNTEAFF. The CDR3 DNA reads as TGTGCCTGGGTGCGGGGGAACACTGAAGCTTTCTTT. Filled out from reference TRBV30 and TRBJ1-1, the complete variable domain reads SQTIHQWPATLVQPVGSPLSLECTVEGTSNPNLYWYRQAAGRGLQLLFYSVGIGQISSEVPQNLSASRPQDRQFILSSKKLLLSDSGFYLCAWVRGNTEAFFGQGTRLTVV.

The chain uses TRBV10-1 and TRBJ2-1; TRBD2 matches 7 bases. The germline V gene encodes CDR1 WNHNN and CDR2 SYGVQD (reference sequence). The CDR3 contains 14 residues. Trimming at V came to 5 bases and at J to 3 bases, leaving 4 bases not matched to a gene. CDR3 nucleotides: TGCGCCAGCAGTCCGGGAGGTGGCTACAATGAGCAGTTCTTC. This gives the protein CASSPGGGYNEQFF.

V gene TRBV6-5 combines with J gene TRBJ2-2, with a weak D call TRBD1 (5 bases). Germline assignment: CDR1 MNHEY and CDR2 SVGAGI. This CDR3 has 14 residues. V lost 6 bases to trimming and J lost 6 bases, with 14 bases between them. The CDR3: CASRLTEGAGELFF. DNA for the CDR3: TGTGCCAGCAGATTAACGGAAGGGGCCGGGGAGCTGTTTTTT.

J is TRBJ1-2 and V is TRBV5-1, with 9 bases lining up with TRBD1. After removal of 0 bases from V and 6 bases from J, the junction contained 6 bases not matched to a gene. Germline lookup yields CDR1 SGHRS and CDR2 YFSETQ. The length of the CDR3 is 15 residues. The CDR3 loop reads CASSLDGQGPDGYTF. CDR3 sequence (DNA): TGCGCCAGCAGCTTGGATGGACAGGGGCCGGATGGCTACACCTTC.

The rearrangement uses TRBV2 and TRBJ2-7; 12 bases are shared with TRBD2. Unmatched junction bases numbered 6, after V lost 7 bases and J lost 2 bases. Germline V gene sequence: CDR1 SNHLY, CDR2 FYNNEI. The CDR3 is made up of 15 amino acids. As DNA, the CDR3 is TGTGCCAGCAAGACTAGCGGGGGAGAAACCTACGAGCAGTACTTC. This codes for CASKTSGGETYEQYF.

The V and J genes are TRBV18 and TRBJ1-1, with TRBD1 as a possible D gene (5 bases). CDR3 size: 13 residues. Trimming shortened V by 8 bases and J by 4 bases, and 14 bases separated the two germline ends. Germline CDR1 reads KGHSH; CDR2 reads LQKENI. The CDR3 spells CASQGVSGTEAFF. The CDR3 DNA is TGTGCCAGCCAAGGGGTCTCGGGCACTGAAGCTTTCTTT.